This TCR beta chain was profiled in a study of T-cell reconstitution after alpha-beta-depleted transplantation in children. Findings of the study overall: There were reportedly several hundred expanded graft clones from which alpha-beta T cells came about two months after transplant. The origin of high day-60 TCRbeta diversity in some patients lay in surviving recipient T cells and thymic progenitors. It was newly produced T cells that mostly accounted for T-cell counts and diversity one year after transplant.

V was clipped by 0 bases and J by 3 bases, with 18 bases between them. The CDR3 sequence is 17 residues long. Germline V CDR1 and CDR2: KGHSH, LQKENI. The TCRbeta library was prepared with unique molecular identifiers. Using its own MiXCR run on the PCR reads, TCRdb lists one record per CDR3 protein. The sample comprises around 800,000 distinct CDR3 sequences, roughly 15% of which are singletons, and 5% rests with the top ten. This clonotype was counted between two and nine times. Its antigen is unknown. The sequence derives from a male patient between 10 and 17 years old who had a stem cell transplant for acute lymphoblastic leukemia, so the T cells may come from the graft donor. The genes are TRBV18 and TRBJ2-7, with D possibly being TRBD1 (6 bases). The material sequenced was PBMCs, mostly from graft donor cells, taken 360 days after TCRalphabeta/CD19-depleted stem cell transplant. This CDR3 reads CASSPPAIRGRIYEQYF. The DNA for the CDR3 is TGTGCCAGCTCACCACCGGCTATCAGGGGAAGGATCTACGAGCAGTACTTC.